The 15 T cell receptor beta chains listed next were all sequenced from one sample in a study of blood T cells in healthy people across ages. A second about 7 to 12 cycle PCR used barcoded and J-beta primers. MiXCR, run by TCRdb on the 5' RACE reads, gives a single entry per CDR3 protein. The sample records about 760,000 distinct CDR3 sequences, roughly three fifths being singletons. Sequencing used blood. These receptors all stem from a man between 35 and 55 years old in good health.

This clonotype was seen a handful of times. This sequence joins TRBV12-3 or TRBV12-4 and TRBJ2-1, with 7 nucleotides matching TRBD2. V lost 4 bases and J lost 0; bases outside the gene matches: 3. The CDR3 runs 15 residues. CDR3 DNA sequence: TGTGCCAGCAGTTCGGGGGGTAGCTCCTACAATGAGCAGTTCTTC. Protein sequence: CASSSGGSSYNEQFF.

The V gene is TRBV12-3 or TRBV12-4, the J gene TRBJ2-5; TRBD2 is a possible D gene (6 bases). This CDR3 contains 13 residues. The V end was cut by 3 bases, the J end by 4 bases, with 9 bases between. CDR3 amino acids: CASSFQEGETQYF. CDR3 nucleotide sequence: TGTGCCAGCAGTTTTCAGGAGGGAGAGACCCAGTACTTC.

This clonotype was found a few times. DNA of the CDR3: TGCGCCAGCAGTCCCCAAGGGCTAGCCAAAAACATTCAGTACTTC. Its translation is CASSPQGLAKNIQYF. The chain recombines TRBV4-1 with TRBJ2-4; no firm D call. CDR1 is MGHRA, CDR2 YSYEKL, per germline. V was cut by 6 bases and J by 0 bases, with 12 bases left in between. The CDR3 loop spans 15 amino acids.

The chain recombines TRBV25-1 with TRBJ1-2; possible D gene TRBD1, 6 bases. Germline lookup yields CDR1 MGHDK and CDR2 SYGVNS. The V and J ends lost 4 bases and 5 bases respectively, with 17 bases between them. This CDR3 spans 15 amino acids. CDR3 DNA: TGTGCCAGCAGTGCCCCAGGGGTACCGCCGTATGGCTACACCTTC. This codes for CASSAPGVPPYGYTF.

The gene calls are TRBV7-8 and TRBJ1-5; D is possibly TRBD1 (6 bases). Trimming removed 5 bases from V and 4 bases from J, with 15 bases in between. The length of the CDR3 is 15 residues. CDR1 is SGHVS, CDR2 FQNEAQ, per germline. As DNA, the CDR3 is TGTGCCAGCAGCCGAGGGGGGGTTCGGAATCAGCCCCAGCATTTT. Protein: CASSRGGVRNQPQHF.

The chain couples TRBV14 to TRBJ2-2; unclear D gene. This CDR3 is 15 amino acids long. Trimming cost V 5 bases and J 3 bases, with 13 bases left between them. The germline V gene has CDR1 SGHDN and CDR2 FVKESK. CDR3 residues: CASSATLVYTGELFF. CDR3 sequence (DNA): TGTGCCAGCAGCGCGACTCTGGTATACACCGGGGAGCTGTTTTTT.

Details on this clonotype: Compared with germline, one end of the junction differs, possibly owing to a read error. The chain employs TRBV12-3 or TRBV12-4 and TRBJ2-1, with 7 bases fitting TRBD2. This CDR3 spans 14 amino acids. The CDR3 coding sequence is TGTGCCAGCAGTTTGGGCGTCGGGGGGAATGATCAGTTCTTC. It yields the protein CASSLGVGGNDQFF.

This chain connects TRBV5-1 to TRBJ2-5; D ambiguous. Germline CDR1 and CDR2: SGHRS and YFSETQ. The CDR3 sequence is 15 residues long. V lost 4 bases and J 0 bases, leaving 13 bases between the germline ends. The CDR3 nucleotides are TGCGCCAGCAGCCGTCAGACTCTGTACCAAGAGACCCAGTACTTC. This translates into CASSRQTLYQETQYF. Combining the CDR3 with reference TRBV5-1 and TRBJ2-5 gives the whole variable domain KAGVTQTPRYLIKTRGQQVTLSCSPISGHRSVSWYQQTPGQGLQFLFEYFSETQRNKGNFPGRFSGRQFSNSRSEMNVSTLELGDSALYLCASSRQTLYQETQYFGPGTRLLVL.

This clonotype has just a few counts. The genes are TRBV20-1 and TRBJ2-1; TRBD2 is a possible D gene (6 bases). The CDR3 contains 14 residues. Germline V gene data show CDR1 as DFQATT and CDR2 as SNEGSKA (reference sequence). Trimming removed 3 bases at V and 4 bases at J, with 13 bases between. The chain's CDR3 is CSARGGATYNEQFF. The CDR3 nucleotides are TGCAGTGCTAGGGGCGGGGCAACTTACAATGAGCAGTTCTTC.

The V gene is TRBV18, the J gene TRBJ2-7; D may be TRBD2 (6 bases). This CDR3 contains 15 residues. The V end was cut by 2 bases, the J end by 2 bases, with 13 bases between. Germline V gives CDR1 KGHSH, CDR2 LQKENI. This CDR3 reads CASSPGASEAYEQYF. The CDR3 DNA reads TGTGCCAGCTCACCAGGTGCTAGCGAGGCCTACGAGCAGTACTTC.

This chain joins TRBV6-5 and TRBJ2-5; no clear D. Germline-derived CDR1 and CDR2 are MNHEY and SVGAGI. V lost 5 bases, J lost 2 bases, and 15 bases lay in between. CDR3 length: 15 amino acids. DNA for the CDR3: TGTGCCAGCAGTCCCTGGCTCGACTCTCAAGAGACCCAGTACTTC. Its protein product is CASSPWLDSQETQYF.

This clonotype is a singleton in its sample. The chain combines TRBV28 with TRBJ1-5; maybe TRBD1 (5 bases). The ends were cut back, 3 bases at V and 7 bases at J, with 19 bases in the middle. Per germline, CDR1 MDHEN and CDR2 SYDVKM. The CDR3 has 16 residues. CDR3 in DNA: TGTGCCAGCAGTTTTATCAAAGGGACCCTCAGACAGCCCCAGCATTTT. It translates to CASSFIKGTLRQPQHF. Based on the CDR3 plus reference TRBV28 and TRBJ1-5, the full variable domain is DVKVTQSSRYLVKRTGEKVFLECVQDMDHENMFWYRQDPGLGLRLIYFSYDVKMKEKGDIPEGYSVSREKKERFSLILESASTNQTSMYLCASSFIKGTLRQPQHFGDGTRLSIL.

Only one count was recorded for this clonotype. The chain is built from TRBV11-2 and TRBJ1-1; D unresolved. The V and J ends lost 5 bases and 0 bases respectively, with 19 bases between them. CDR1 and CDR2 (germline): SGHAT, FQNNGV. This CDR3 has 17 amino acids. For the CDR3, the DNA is TGTGCCAGCAGCCGTAGGATTGGTGGAAAGATGAACACTGAAGCTTTCTTT. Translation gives CASSRRIGGKMNTEAFF.

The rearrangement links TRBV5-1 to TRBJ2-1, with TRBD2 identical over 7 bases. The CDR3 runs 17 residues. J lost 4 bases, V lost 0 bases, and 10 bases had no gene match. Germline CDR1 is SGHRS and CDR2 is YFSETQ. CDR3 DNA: TGCGCCAGCAGCTTGGCCCTGGGGAGGGCGGGATACAATGAGCAGTTCTTC. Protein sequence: CASSLALGRAGYNEQFF.

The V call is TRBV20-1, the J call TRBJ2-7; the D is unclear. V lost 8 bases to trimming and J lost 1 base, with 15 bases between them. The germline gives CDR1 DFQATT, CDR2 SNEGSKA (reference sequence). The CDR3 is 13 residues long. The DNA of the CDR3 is TGCAGTATACTGGGAACCCCGTCCTACGAGCAGTACTTC. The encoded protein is CSILGTPSYEQYF.